This T cell receptor (beta chain) stems from a study of blood T cell repertoires in COVID-19. Germline V gives CDR1 SGDLS, CDR2 YYNGEE. This CDR3 comprises 17 residues. Trimming cost V 0 bases and J 4 bases, with 17 bases left between them. Authors' methods: Amplification with reference gene primers provided the estimates of nucleated cell counts. Method: immunoSEQ multiplex PCR; TCRdb's copy keeps in-frame clones and lacks some. Clone size and the V and J calls come from that table; the DNA yielded D and trimming. The repertoire consists of some 320,000 clones, with over 75% occurring once and the leading ten covering around 7.2%.

The receptor was derived from a human donor in a cohort sampled during active COVID-19. This sequence joins TRBV9 and TRBJ1-3; D might be TRBD1 (5 bases). Input material: peripheral blood. The CDR3 region is CASSVEVRVGPGNTIYF. CDR3 nucleotides: TGTGCCAGCAGCGTAGAGGTCAGGGTAGGTCCAGGAAACACCATATATTTT.